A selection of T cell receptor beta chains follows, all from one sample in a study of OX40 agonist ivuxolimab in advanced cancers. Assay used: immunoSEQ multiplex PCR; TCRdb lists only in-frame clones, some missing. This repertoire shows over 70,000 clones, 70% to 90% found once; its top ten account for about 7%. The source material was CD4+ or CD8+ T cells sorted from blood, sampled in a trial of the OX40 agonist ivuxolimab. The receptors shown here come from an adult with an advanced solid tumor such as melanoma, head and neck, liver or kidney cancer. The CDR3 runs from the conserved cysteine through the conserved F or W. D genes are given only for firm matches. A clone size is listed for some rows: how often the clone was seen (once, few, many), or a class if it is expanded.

CDR3nt: TGTGCCAGTAGTATTCGTAGCGGGAGGGGGGAGACCCAGTACTTC
CDR3aa: CASSIRSGRGETQYF
v_gene: TRBV19
abundance: NA
j_gene: TRBJ2-5
d_gene: TRBD2

CDR3nt: TGTGCCAGCAGCCGATTTAATTCACCCCTCCACTTT
CDR3aa: CASSRFNSPLHF
v_gene: TRBV11-2
abundance: NA
j_gene: TRBJ1-6
d_gene: NA

CDR3nt: TGCGCCAGCAGCTTGGGGGATTTCGGGAGGGTCTCCTACAATGAGCAGTTCTTC
CDR3aa: CASSLGDFGRVSYNEQFF
v_gene: TRBV5-1
abundance: NA
j_gene: TRBJ2-1
d_gene: TRBD2

CDR3nt: TGTGCCAGCAGTACTGCCGCAGTTCGCTACGAGCAGTACTTC
CDR3aa: CASSTAAVRYEQYF
v_gene: TRBV27
abundance: NA
j_gene: TRBJ2-7
d_gene: NA

CDR3nt: TGTGCCAGCAGTTACTGGGGGGGGCGCATCTACGAGCAGTACTTC
CDR3aa: CASSYWGGRIYEQYF
v_gene: TRBV6-5
abundance: NA
j_gene: TRBJ2-7
d_gene: NA

CDR3nt: TGTGCCAGCAGTTACGCGGGGGATCTCAATCAGCCCCAGCATTTT
CDR3aa: CASSYAGDLNQPQHF
v_gene: TRBV6-6
abundance: NA
j_gene: TRBJ1-5
d_gene: NA

CDR3nt: TGTGCCAGCAGTATTATAAACACTGAAGCTTTCTTT
CDR3aa: CASSIINTEAFF
v_gene: TRBV6-1
abundance: NA
j_gene: TRBJ1-1
d_gene: NA

CDR3nt: TGTGCCAGCAGCTTAAACGGAAACCTCGCCGGGGAGCTGTTTTTT
CDR3aa: CASSLNGNLAGELFF
v_gene: TRBV7-3
abundance: NA
j_gene: TRBJ2-2
d_gene: NA

CDR3nt: TGTGCCAGCACCCCACAGGTCGGCGGGCCAGCCTACGAGCAGTACTTC
CDR3aa: CASTPQVGGPAYEQYF
v_gene: TRBV27
abundance: once
j_gene: TRBJ2-7
d_gene: NA

CDR3nt: TGTGCTAGCAGCCAGACAGGGCAAGGCGAGCAGTACTTC
CDR3aa: CASSQTGQGEQYF
v_gene: TRBV7-7
abundance: NA
j_gene: TRBJ2-7
d_gene: TRBD1

CDR3nt: TGTGCCAGCAGTTGGGCAGATACGCAGTATTTT
CDR3aa: CASSWADTQYF
v_gene: TRBV27
abundance: NA
j_gene: TRBJ2-3
d_gene: NA

CDR3nt: TGTGCCAGCTCACCACCGGGACAGGGGGCCTACGAGCAGTACTTC
CDR3aa: CASSPPGQGAYEQYF
v_gene: TRBV18
abundance: NA
j_gene: TRBJ2-7
d_gene: TRBD1

CDR3nt: TGTGCCAGCAGCTACTTTGCGGGGCAAAACACCGGGGAGCTGTTTTTT
CDR3aa: CASSYFAGQNTGELFF
v_gene: TRBV13
abundance: NA
j_gene: TRBJ2-2
d_gene: NA

CDR3nt: TGTGCCAGCAGCTTAGGAGGCACCTACGAGCAGTACTTC
CDR3aa: CASSLGGTYEQYF
v_gene: TRBV7-9
abundance: NA
j_gene: TRBJ2-7
d_gene: NA

CDR3nt: TGTGCCAGCAGCGGCTCCTACGAGCAGTACTTC
CDR3aa: CASSGSYEQYF
v_gene: TRBV5-5
abundance: NA
j_gene: TRBJ2-7
d_gene: NA

CDR3nt: TGCGCCAGCAATCCGTCGACAGGAGTGAACACTGAAGCTTTCTTT
CDR3aa: CASNPSTGVNTEAFF
v_gene: TRBV5-1
abundance: NA
j_gene: TRBJ1-1
d_gene: NA

CDR3nt: TGTGCCAGCAGTGAAGCGGGGGCCCCCAATCAGCCCCAGCATTTT
CDR3aa: CASSEAGAPNQPQHF
v_gene: TRBV2
abundance: NA
j_gene: TRBJ1-5
d_gene: NA

CDR3nt: TGTGCCAGCAGCTTAGGAGGGGTGGGCAATGAGCAGTTCTTC
CDR3aa: CASSLGGVGNEQFF
v_gene: TRBV7-3
abundance: once
j_gene: TRBJ2-1
d_gene: NA

CDR3nt: TGTGCCACCACAATGGGAGGAAACACCATATATTTT
CDR3aa: CATTMGGNTIYF
v_gene: TRBV6-1
abundance: NA
j_gene: TRBJ1-3
d_gene: NA

CDR3nt: TGTGCCAGCAGCTTAGTTCTTGGTCTGATGGGATGGACCGGGGAGCTGTTTTTT
CDR3aa: CASSLVLGLMGWTGELFF
v_gene: TRBV7-6
abundance: NA
j_gene: TRBJ2-2
d_gene: NA

CDR3nt: TGTGCCACTACGTGGGGGACTACGTCCGAAGCTTTCTTT
CDR3aa: CATTWGTTSEAFF
v_gene: TRBV6-6
abundance: NA
j_gene: TRBJ1-1
d_gene: NA

CDR3nt: TGTGCCAGTAGTTTAACTCGCCTGACTAGCGGGTACCCCTACGAGCAGTACTTC
CDR3aa: CASSLTRLTSGYPYEQYF
v_gene: TRBV19
abundance: NA
j_gene: TRBJ2-7
d_gene: TRBD2

CDR3nt: TGCGCCAGCAGTTTGGGGTTGGCGACCTACGAGCAGTACTTC
CDR3aa: CASSLGLATYEQYF
v_gene: TRBV10-2
abundance: NA
j_gene: TRBJ2-7
d_gene: NA

CDR3nt: TGTGCCAGTGGTATTGCCACTGAAGCTTTCTTT
CDR3aa: CASGIATEAFF
v_gene: TRBV19
abundance: NA
j_gene: TRBJ1-1
d_gene: NA

CDR3nt: TGTGCCAGCAGTGAACTAGCGGGGACCTACGAGCAGTACTTC
CDR3aa: CASSELAGTYEQYF
v_gene: TRBV2
abundance: NA
j_gene: TRBJ2-7
d_gene: TRBD2

CDR3nt: TGTGCCAGCAGCTGGACAGAAAACTCCTACGAGCAGTACTTC
CDR3aa: CASSWTENSYEQYF
v_gene: TRBV6-5
abundance: NA
j_gene: TRBJ2-7
d_gene: NA

CDR3nt: TGTGCCAGCAGTTTATCAGGGGATGGCTACACCTTC
CDR3aa: CASSLSGDGYTF
v_gene: TRBV27
abundance: once
j_gene: TRBJ1-2
d_gene: NA

CDR3nt: TGCGCCAGCAGCTTGTACAGAAGCTCCTACGAGCAGTACTTC
CDR3aa: CASSLYRSSYEQYF
v_gene: TRBV5-1
abundance: NA
j_gene: TRBJ2-7
d_gene: NA

CDR3nt: TGCGCCAGCAGCCTCCACCCGGGCCCCTCCTACGAGCAGTACTTC
CDR3aa: CASSLHPGPSYEQYF
v_gene: TRBV5-1
abundance: NA
j_gene: TRBJ2-7
d_gene: NA

CDR3nt: TGTGCCAGCAGCGTAGAAGGGGCGGGGAGCACAGATACGCAGTATTTT
CDR3aa: CASSVEGAGSTDTQYF
v_gene: TRBV9
abundance: NA
j_gene: TRBJ2-3
d_gene: NA

CDR3nt: TGTGCCTGGACCCCAGGGAGGGGGTCTGAAGCTTTCTTT
CDR3aa: CAWTPGRGSEAFF
v_gene: TRBV30
abundance: NA
j_gene: TRBJ1-1
d_gene: NA

CDR3nt: TGTGCCAGCAGTCCCGGGACAGGGTTAGAGACCCAGTACTTC
CDR3aa: CASSPGTGLETQYF
v_gene: TRBV27
abundance: NA
j_gene: TRBJ2-5
d_gene: TRBD1

CDR3nt: TGTGCCAGCGGGGAGCGGGAAGGGGGTTTCACCGGGGAGCTGTTTTTT
CDR3aa: CASGEREGGFTGELFF
v_gene: TRBV2
abundance: NA
j_gene: TRBJ2-2
d_gene: NA

CDR3nt: TGTGCCAGCAGCTACGGGACAGCAAATCAGCCCCAGCATTTT
CDR3aa: CASSYGTANQPQHF
v_gene: TRBV9
abundance: NA
j_gene: TRBJ1-5
d_gene: TRBD1

CDR3nt: TGCGCCAGCAGCCCGGGGGACAACTCTGGAAACACCATATATTTT
CDR3aa: CASSPGDNSGNTIYF
v_gene: TRBV5-1
abundance: NA
j_gene: TRBJ1-3
d_gene: NA

CDR3nt: TGTGCCAGCAGCGGACAGGGGTACACAGATACGCAGTATTTT
CDR3aa: CASSGQGYTDTQYF
v_gene: TRBV9
abundance: NA
j_gene: TRBJ2-3
d_gene: TRBD1

CDR3nt: TGTGCCAGCAGCTTAGCCCGAGGGGGCTCAAAGGGGGAGACCCAGTACTTC
CDR3aa: CASSLARGGSKGETQYF
v_gene: TRBV7-9
abundance: NA
j_gene: TRBJ2-5
d_gene: TRBD1

CDR3nt: TGTGCCAGTGCGATCGGGGGCAATCAGCCCCAGCATTTT
CDR3aa: CASAIGGNQPQHF
v_gene: TRBV19
abundance: few
j_gene: TRBJ1-5
d_gene: NA

CDR3nt: TGTGCCAGCTCGACAGACAACTATGGCTACACCTTC
CDR3aa: CASSTDNYGYTF
v_gene: TRBV6-6
abundance: NA
j_gene: TRBJ1-2
d_gene: NA

CDR3nt: TGTGCCAGCAGGGCAGGACAGGGGCGCAATCAGCCCCAGCATTTT
CDR3aa: CASRAGQGRNQPQHF
v_gene: TRBV6-5
abundance: NA
j_gene: TRBJ1-5
d_gene: TRBD1

CDR3nt: TGTGCCAGCAGCTTGCTGGGCACACAAAACACTGAAGCTTTCTTT
CDR3aa: CASSLLGTQNTEAFF
v_gene: TRBV5-6
abundance: NA
j_gene: TRBJ1-1
d_gene: NA

CDR3nt: TGTGCCAGCAGCTTGAACCAGGGGTACAATGAGCAGTTCTTC
CDR3aa: CASSLNQGYNEQFF
v_gene: TRBV5-6
abundance: NA
j_gene: TRBJ2-1
d_gene: NA

CDR3nt: TGTGCCAGCAGTTACGGGGGGGACAGGGACGGGCCCCAGCATTTT
CDR3aa: CASSYGGDRDGPQHF
v_gene: TRBV6-6
abundance: once
j_gene: TRBJ1-5
d_gene: TRBD1

CDR3nt: TGTGCCAGCAGCTTAGCGCTCAGGGAGCAGTTCTTC
CDR3aa: CASSLALREQFF
v_gene: TRBV7-9
abundance: NA
j_gene: TRBJ2-1
d_gene: NA

CDR3nt: TGTGCTAGTGGTTCTGGGGCCACTGAAGCTTTCTTT
CDR3aa: CASGSGATEAFF
v_gene: TRBV12-5
abundance: once
j_gene: TRBJ1-1
d_gene: NA

CDR3nt: TGCGCCAGCAGTGCGACAGGGGCCTCCACAGATACGCAGTATTTT
CDR3aa: CASSATGASTDTQYF
v_gene: TRBV10-1
abundance: NA
j_gene: TRBJ2-3
d_gene: TRBD1

CDR3nt: TGTGCCAGCAGCTATCTAGGACGTGATCCCTACGAGCAGTACTTC
CDR3aa: CASSYLGRDPYEQYF
v_gene: TRBV6-6
abundance: NA
j_gene: TRBJ2-7
d_gene: NA

CDR3nt: TGCGCCAGCAGCCAAGGCCCGACCTACGAGCAGTACTTC
CDR3aa: CASSQGPTYEQYF
v_gene: TRBV4-1
abundance: NA
j_gene: TRBJ2-7
d_gene: NA

CDR3nt: TGTGCCAGTAGTGCGAACCGAGGGTCGGGAACCGGGGAGCTGTTTTTT
CDR3aa: CASSANRGSGTGELFF
v_gene: TRBV19
abundance: NA
j_gene: TRBJ2-2
d_gene: NA

CDR3nt: TGTGCCAGCAGCTTAGTGGGTAAGCCCCAGCATTTT
CDR3aa: CASSLVGKPQHF
v_gene: TRBV7-9
abundance: NA
j_gene: TRBJ1-5
d_gene: NA

CDR3nt: TGCGCCAGCAGTGAGTCGGGGACTAGAAGGGACGAGCAGTACTTC
CDR3aa: CASSESGTRRDEQYF
v_gene: TRBV10-2
abundance: NA
j_gene: TRBJ2-7
d_gene: TRBD2